This T cell receptor (beta chain) appears in the sequencing data of a study of graft-versus-host responses after intestinal transplantation. TCRdb keeps only in-frame clones here, not all; method: immunoSEQ multiplex PCR. The top ten hold under 1.5% of the sample, which has roughly 110,000 clones, 85% to 95% seen once. Study-wide findings and caveats: Peak circulating GvH clone levels were associated with early post-transplant HvG declines.

Remarks on this clone: Its antigen remains unidentified.

The CDR3 spans 16 residues. Germline-derived CDR1 and CDR2 are SEHNR and FQNEAQ (reference sequence). Losses at the gene ends were 6 bases for V and 8 bases for J; bases not matched to a gene: 11. The sample consisted of unstimulated CD8+ T cells sorted from spleen or lymph node cells, taken before transplant. The source of this sequence is a human donor who was the organ donor for an intestinal transplant. The rearrangement links TRBV7-9 to TRBJ2-1; TRBD2 matches 12 bases. The CDR3 loop reads CASSFTSGRNPDEQFF. The CDR3 DNA sequence: TGTGCCAGCAGTTTTACTAGCGGGAGGAATCCTGATGAGCAGTTCTTC. The full variable domain, with the rest looked up from reference TRBV7-9 and TRBJ2-1, is DTGVSQNPRHKITKRGQNVTFRCDPISEHNRLYWYRQTLGQGPEFLTYFQNEAQLEKSRLLSDRFSAERPKGSFSTLEIQRTEQGDSAMYLCASSFTSGRNPDEQFFGPGTRLTVL.